These 17 T cell receptor beta chains share one sample of origin, sequenced in a study of T cells in Graves' hyperthyroidism and ophthalmopathy. Amplification yielded TCR beta CDR3 regions, with RNA transcripts as the source. With the HTBI primer set, the TCR CDR3 went through a first round of RT-PCR. TCRdb processed the multiplex PCR reads anew with MiXCR; each CDR3 protein has one entry. Of about 700,000 distinct CDR3 sequences in the sample, just under 45% were seen once. The sample taken for sequencing was peripheral blood or thyroid tissue (not recorded which). These receptors were taken from an adult man with Graves' disease, either hyperthyroidism or ophthalmopathy (not recorded which).

The CDR3: CASSPLGQGIQETQYF. The DNA for the CDR3 is TGTGCCAGCAGCCCCCTTGGACAGGGGATCCAAGAGACCCAGTACTTC. The gene calls are TRBV7-9 and TRBJ2-5; 9 bases agree with TRBD1. The CDR3 runs to 16 residues. The J segment lost 1 base and the V segment lost 5 bases, leaving 8 bases of the junction unmatched. Per germline, CDR1 SEHNR and CDR2 FQNEAQ (reference sequence).

This clonotype appeared a single time. One base away lies a much larger clone, so this may be a sequencing read error. The V call is TRBV2, the J call TRBJ1-4; TRBD1 might be the D (6 bases). With 4 bases removed from V and 10 bases from J, the gap between germline ends came to 16 bases. This CDR3 contains 14 residues. Germline CDR1 and CDR2: SNHLY and FYNNEI. The CDR3 reads CASSGQALSGKLFF. The CDR3 DNA reads as TGTGCCAGCAGTGGACAGGCCTTGTCGGGAAAACTGTTTTTT.

As regards this clonotype: A read error is likely, as this CDR3 ends without the conserved phenylalanine or tryptophan. The CDR3 coding sequence is TGTGCCAGCAGACCCGAGACAGGGGGCGTTCAGCCCCAGCATATT. Amino acids: CASRPETGGVQPQHI. The gene calls are TRBV7-2 and TRBJ1-5, with 10 nucleotides matching TRBD1. There are 15 residues in the CDR3. V shed 6 bases, J shed 6 bases, and the junction held 8 bases outside the gene matches. CDR1 SGHTA and CDR2 FQGNSA come from the germline V gene.

The chain uses TRBV5-1 and TRBJ1-4, with no clear D. Germline V lookup: CDR1 SGHRS, CDR2 YFSETQ. Trimming pared 4 bases from V and 3 bases from J, leaving 10 bases between. The CDR3 totals 14 residues. In DNA, the CDR3 is TGCGCCAGCAGCCCGACGGTTTCTAATGAAAAACTGTTTTTT. This encodes CASSPTVSNEKLFF.

The sample holds many counts of this clonotype. The CDR3, as DNA: TGTGCCAGCAGTTTCAAGCGGAATTCACCCCTCCACTTT. This gives the protein CASSFKRNSPLHF. The chain carries TRBV12-3 or TRBV12-4 and TRBJ1-6; no clear D. The CDR3 totals 13 residues. V lost 3 bases to trimming and J lost 7 bases, with 7 bases between them.

V usage is TRBV7-8 and J usage is TRBJ1-3; D is uncertain. The V end was cut by 8 bases, the J end by 8 bases, with 4 bases between. The CDR3 length is 9 residues. Germline lookup yields CDR1 SGHVS and CDR2 FQNEAQ. The CDR3 here is CASGHTIYF. The CDR3, as DNA: TGTGCCAGCGGACACACCATATATTTT.

There are many counts of this clonotype. J is TRBJ1-2 and V is TRBV20-1; 12 bases match TRBD1. There are 15 residues in the CDR3. From germline, CDR1 is DFQATT and CDR2 SNEGSKA (reference sequence). V was clipped by 6 bases and J by 4 bases; unmatched bases: 9. In nucleotides, the CDR3 is TGCAGTGCATGGGACAGGGGGCGCCGGGGCTATGGCTACACCTTC. It encodes CSAWDRGRRGYGYTF.

The V gene is TRBV29-1, the J gene TRBJ1-2; D is ambiguous. This CDR3 region has 13 residues. Trimming left V 3 bases short and J 2 bases short, with 10 bases between. The V gene's germline CDR1 is SQVTM and CDR2 ANQGSEA. The CDR3, as DNA: TGCAGCGTTGAGAACCCGGGGAACTATGGCTACACCTTC. It is translated as CSVENPGNYGYTF.

The V call is TRBV10-3, the J call TRBJ2-2; D ambiguous. The CDR3 runs 13 residues. Between the trimmed V and J ends, which lost 3 bases and 8 bases, there was a span of 10 bases. Germline V gene sequence: CDR1 ENHRY, CDR2 SYGVKD. In DNA form, the CDR3 reads TGTGCCATCAGTGACTTCCACCAGGGGGAGCTGTTTTTT. Translation: CAISDFHQGELFF.

Concerning this clonotype itself: It is likely a read error, because the conserved phenylalanine at the end of the CDR3 is missing. The chain is built from TRBV12-3 or TRBV12-4 and TRBJ1-5, with 8 bases fitting TRBD1. The CDR3 extends over 14 amino acids. With 5 bases clipped from V and 3 bases from J, the junction kept 3 bases outside the gene matches. In DNA, the CDR3 is TGTGCCAGCAGTCGGACAGGGTACAATCAGCCCCAGCATTTA. Protein: CASSRTGYNQPQHL.

This chain links TRBV10-3 with TRBJ1-2; a weak D match, TRBD1 (6 bases). The germline V and J ends were trimmed by 10 bases and 8 bases, with 23 bases remaining between them. Germline lookup yields CDR1 ENHRY and CDR2 SYGVKD. The CDR3 is made up of 14 amino acids. CDR3 residues: CASSTTTGLSGYTF. The CDR3 DNA sequence: TGTGCCAGCAGCACGACAACAGGGCTTAGCGGCTACACCTTC.

This clonotype was observed once. The chain joins TRBV15 to TRBJ1-4; 9 bases align to TRBD1. Trimming cost V 0 bases and J 6 bases; bases outside gene matches: 8. The CDR3 is 17 residues long. Germline CDR1 is LNHNV and CDR2 is YYDKDF (reference sequence). The CDR3 sequence is CATSRDLETGGDEKLFF. The CDR3 nucleotides read TGTGCCACCAGCAGAGATTTGGAGACAGGGGGGGATGAAAAACTGTTTTTT.

V usage is TRBV7-8 and J usage is TRBJ1-1, with TRBD1 matching over 11 bases. The CDR3 runs 14 residues. Germline loops: CDR1 SGHVS, CDR2 FQNEAQ. V was clipped by 6 bases and J by 6 bases; unmatched bases: 6. The CDR3: CASSHGQGAAEAFF. The DNA of the CDR3 is TGTGCCAGCAGTCATGGACAGGGGGCCGCTGAAGCTTTCTTT.

The chain employs TRBV10-1 and TRBJ1-6, with TRBD1 identical over 7 bases. With 0 bases clipped from V and 10 bases from J, the junction kept 6 bases outside the gene matches. Germline-derived CDR1 and CDR2 are WNHNN and SYGVQD (reference sequence). This CDR3 contains 15 residues. CDR3 amino acids: CASSESQGVGSPLHF. The CDR3 region has the DNA TGCGCCAGCAGTGAGTCCCAGGGGGTCGGGTCACCCCTCCACTTT.

Of note for this clonotype: A clone one base away is much larger, so this may be a read error. The chain uses TRBV6-5 and TRBJ1-2; maybe TRBD1 (6 bases). Germline CDR1 and CDR2: MNHEY and SVGAGI. CDR3 length: 12 amino acids. The DNA of the CDR3 is TGTGCCAGCAGTTACACAGGGTATGACTACACCTTC. Amino acid sequence: CASSYTGYDYTF.

This chain links TRBV20-1 with TRBJ1-5; D remains ambiguous. V gave up 4 bases and J gave up 7 bases, with 20 bases separating them. The CDR3 runs to 15 residues. Germline lookup yields CDR1 DFQATT and CDR2 SNEGSKA (reference sequence). The CDR3 bases are TGCAGTGCTAAAAAACAAGGTTATGACCGACAGCCCCAGCATTTT. It translates to CSAKKQGYDRQPQHF.

V usage is TRBV5-1 and J usage is TRBJ1-1; D unclear. V lost 7 bases to trimming and J lost 3 bases, with 19 bases between them. The germline CDR1 and CDR2 sequences are SGHRS and YFSETQ. This CDR3 contains 15 residues. CDR3 residues: CASSWGDRGDTEAFF. CDR3 sequence (DNA): TGCGCCAGCTCTTGGGGAGATCGTGGGGACACTGAAGCTTTCTTT.